Following are 13 T cell receptor beta chains from one sample sequenced in a study of shared clonotypes between healthy human individuals. The data were produced by immunoSEQ multiplex PCR, yet TCRdb's version contains in-frame clones alone and is incomplete. The top ten clones hold approximately 0.52% of a sample with approximately 1.1 million clones, about 84% of them seen once. The sample consisted of memory CD4+ T cells from PBMCs. Subset specified: CD45RA-negative fraction. These receptors originate from a man aged 18 to 29 in good health. Some clones in this sample may be carry-over from other donors' samples.

This chain joins TRBV5-1 and TRBJ1-5; TRBD1 is a possible D gene (5 bases). Germline values: CDR1 SGHRS, CDR2 YFSETQ. The V end lost 2 bases, the J end lost 1 base, and 10 bases lay between the germline ends. The CDR3 spans 15 residues. The CDR3 region is CASSFTGASNQPQHF. CDR3 coding DNA: TGCGCCAGCAGCTTTACAGGTGCGAGCAATCAGCCCCAGCATTTT. Variable domain in full (rest from reference TRBV5-1 and TRBJ1-5): KAGVTQTPRYLIKTRGQQVTLSCSPISGHRSVSWYQQTPGQGLQFLFEYFSETQRNKGNFPGRFSGRQFSNSRSEMNVSTLELGDSALYLCASSFTGASNQPQHFGDGTRLSIL.

The CDR3 reads CASSSRVNSGRVTGELFF. The DNA for the CDR3 is TGCGCCAGCAGCTCCCGGGTTAATAGCGGGAGAGTTACCGGGGAGCTGTTTTTT. This rearrangement joins TRBV5-1 to TRBJ2-2; 9 bases line up with TRBD2. Trimming took 3 bases from V and 5 from J; bases not matched to a gene: 14. This CDR3 is built from 18 residues. In germline, CDR1 is SGHRS, CDR2 YFSETQ.

The rearrangement joins TRBV11-3 to TRBJ2-5; D remains unclear. V was shortened by 4 bases and J by 5 bases, with 20 bases between the two germline ends. This CDR3 has 16 residues. Germline lookup yields CDR1 SGHNT and CDR2 YENEEA. In nucleotides, the CDR3 is TGTGCCAGCAGCTCCGGATCTTTCGCTGGGAAGGAGACCCAGTACTTC. Residues: CASSSGSFAGKETQYF.

In the case of this clone: This may arise from a read error, as a much more abundant clone is one base away. At the DNA level, this CDR3 is encoded by other sequences in the same sample as well. CDR3 protein: CAWSLGETQYF. CDR3 in DNA: TGTGCCTGGAGCTTGGGGGAGACCCAGTACTTC. V gene TRBV30 combines with J gene TRBJ2-5; D unclear. Per the germline V gene, CDR1 is GTSNPN and CDR2 is SVGIG (reference sequence). V shed 3 bases and J shed 5 bases, with 7 bases lying between them. There are 11 residues in the CDR3.

The CDR3 coding sequence is TGTGCCAGCTCACCCTCCCCTGGCGTGCCAGATACGCAGTATTTT. Residues: CASSPSPGVPDTQYF. The rearrangement uses TRBV18 and TRBJ2-3; D unclear. The CDR3 is 15 amino acids. Trimming pared 3 bases from V and 4 bases from J, leaving 14 bases between. The germline gives CDR1 KGHSH, CDR2 LQKENI.

The CDR3 reads CAISESNTGRADTQYF. CDR3 in DNA: TGTGCCATCAGTGAGTCGAATACAGGGAGAGCAGATACGCAGTATTTT. The rearrangement uses TRBV10-3 and TRBJ2-3, with D maybe TRBD1 (6 bases). The length of the CDR3 is 16 residues. Trimming pared 0 bases from V and 4 bases from J, leaving 14 bases between. The germline V gene has CDR1 ENHRY and CDR2 SYGVKD.

This chain connects TRBV6-1 to TRBJ2-3, with 7 bases fitting TRBD2. V was pared by 4 bases and J by 1 base, with 11 bases of the junction left unmatched. Germline CDR1 and CDR2: MNHNS and SASEGT. The CDR3 sequence is 17 residues long. The CDR3 protein is CASSGTRSSGRTDTQYF. DNA of the CDR3: TGTGCCAGCAGTGGCACGCGATCTAGCGGACGCACAGATACGCAGTATTTT.

V and J are TRBV4-3 and TRBJ2-5; TRBD2 matches at 15 bases. Germline V gene data show CDR1 as LGHNA and CDR2 as YSLEER. CDR3 length equals 18 residues. Losses at the gene ends were 2 bases for V and 4 bases for J; bases not matched to a gene: 8. This chain's CDR3 is CASSQRVPGLAGGETQYF. The CDR3 nucleotides are TGCGCCAGCAGCCAAAGGGTCCCGGGACTAGCGGGAGGAGAGACCCAGTACTTC.

The chain combines TRBV4-2 with TRBJ2-5; TRBD2 matches 8 bases. The CDR3 covers 16 residues. From germline, CDR1 is LGHNA and CDR2 YNFKEQ. Germline trimming cut 0 bases from V and 11 bases from J; bases unmatched to any gene: 14. The CDR3 protein is CASSQEGTGTRAAQYF. CDR3 sequence (DNA): TGTGCCAGCAGCCAAGAGGGAACCGGGACTAGAGCGGCGCAGTACTTC.

V gene TRBV19 combines with J gene TRBJ1-2, with 8 positions matching TRBD1. The CDR3 totals 14 residues. CDR1 LNHDA and CDR2 SQIVND come from the germline V gene (reference sequence). Trimming cost V 6 bases and J 2 bases; bases outside gene matches: 5. CDR3 sequence (DNA): TGTGCCAGTAGATCCCGGGACAGGAACTATGGCTACACCTTC. It yields the protein CASRSRDRNYGYTF.

The V call is TRBV27, the J call TRBJ2-4; D possibly corresponds to TRBD2 (5 bases). The CDR3 spans 15 residues. Trimming pared 2 bases from V and 0 bases from J, leaving 8 bases between. CDR1 is MNHEY and CDR2 is SMNVEV in the germline V gene (reference sequence). CDR3 in amino acids: CASSLVGAAKNIQYF. CDR3 sequence (DNA): TGTGCCAGCAGTTTAGTGGGAGCAGCCAAAAACATTCAGTACTTC.

The rearrangement links TRBV2 to TRBJ1-4; D is perhaps TRBD1 (6 bases). The CDR3 runs to 14 residues. Germline CDR1 and CDR2: SNHLY and FYNNEI. V was clipped by 4 bases and J by 8 bases, with 14 bases between them. The CDR3 is CASSARGVFEKLFF. In DNA, the CDR3 is TGTGCCAGCAGTGCAAGGGGGGTATTCGAAAAACTGTTTTTT.

The chain has TRBV2 and TRBJ2-5; D is tentatively TRBD1 or TRBD2 (6 bases each). CDR3 length: 16 residues. CDR1 and CDR2 (germline): SNHLY, FYNNEI. V was trimmed by 2 bases and J by 5 bases, leaving 18 bases between them. CDR3 nucleotides: TGTGCCAGCAGTGAAAGTCGTAGGTCGGGGGCCGAGACCCAGTACTTC. Its protein is CASSESRRSGAETQYF.